This T cell receptor (beta chain) was captured in a study of identical twins. From the 5' RACE reads, TCRdb called clonotypes with MiXCR, one entry per CDR3 protein. The sample lists a few hundred thousand distinct CDR3 sequences, about 18% occurring once. The study's findings and limits: Out-of-frame TCR alpha sharing in monozygotic twins exceeded recombination model predictions. For out-of-frame beta sequences, excess twin sharing was weaker.

Germline V gene sequence: CDR1 KGHSH, CDR2 LQKENI. This CDR3 has 16 residues. V was clipped by 2 bases and J by 5 bases; unmatched bases: 9. Remarks on this clonotype: Its antigen is as yet unknown.

The receptor's source is a man in his fifties or sixties in good health. The chain recombines TRBV18 with TRBJ2-1; 7 bases fit TRBD1. The specimen sequenced was naive T cells sorted from blood. The CDR3 spells CASSPRQGRGDNEQFF. Written as DNA, the CDR3 is TGTGCCAGCTCACCAAGACAGGGAAGGGGTGACAATGAGCAGTTCTTC.